This T cell receptor (beta chain) was captured in a study of T cell responses to AZD1222 COVID-19 vaccine. Profiled with immunoSEQ multiplex PCR; TCRdb holds only in-frame clones, not every one. This table has approximately 170,000 clones, around 94% appearing once. Whole-study results and caveats: Baseline serostatus was positive in only six AZD1222 recipients. Most donors were white British, females outnumbered males, and clonal diversity was possibly underestimated. Spike-specific TCR breadth and depth were elevated following two AZD1222 doses.

On this clone: No antigen is known for it.

This TCR was sampled from an adult who received the AZD1222 COVID-19 vaccine. This material consisted of peripheral blood, taken 28 days after the second AZD1222 dose.

The chain's CDR3 is CAISESKTDRQYNEQFF. The CDR3, as DNA: TGTGCCATCAGTGAGTCAAAGACGGACAGGCAATACAATGAGCAGTTCTTC. The chain carries TRBV10-3 and TRBJ2-1, with 7 bases aligning to TRBD1. This CDR3 region has 17 residues. The ends lost 0 bases at V and 4 bases at J; junction bases unmatched: 9. Per the germline V gene, CDR1 is ENHRY and CDR2 is SYGVKD.